These T cell receptor beta chains were read from a single sample in a study of cytotoxic CD8 clonotypes in ibrutinib-treated CLL. Sequenced by immunoSEQ multiplex PCR; TCRdb stores in-frame clones only, minus some. The sample consists of around 200,000 clones, roughly 77% of them appearing once. The sequencing used PBMCs, collected after 12 months of ibrutinib treatment. The receptors were gathered from a human donor with chronic lymphocytic leukemia. Each CDR3 is given with its conserved first and last residue. D genes are given only for firm matches. Clone size is shown for a subset of rows, as once, few, many or a class of expanded clone.

clone size: -
D gene: TRBD2
J gene: TRBJ2-6
V gene: TRBV7-3
CDR3 DNA: TGTGCCAGCAGCTACCTACCTGGACTAGCTGGGGCCAACGTCCTGACTTTC
CDR3 protein: CASSYLPGLAGANVLTF

clone size: once
D gene: -
J gene: TRBJ2-3
V gene: TRBV6-1
CDR3 DNA: TGTGCCAGCAGTGAAGCGAAAATTGTGGGTCATGTCGTTGATACGCAGTATTTT
CDR3 protein: CASSEAKIVGHVVDTQYF

clone size: -
D gene: TRBD1
J gene: TRBJ1-1
V gene: TRBV15
CDR3 DNA: TGTGCCACCAGCAGACCCGACAGGGCTACTGAAGCTTTCTTT
CDR3 protein: CATSRPDRATEAFF

clone size: -
D gene: TRBD1
J gene: TRBJ1-2
V gene: TRBV11-2
CDR3 DNA: TGTGCCAGCAGCCCATGGACAGGGGGAAACTATGGCTACACCTTC
CDR3 protein: CASSPWTGGNYGYTF

clone size: -
D gene: TRBD1
J gene: TRBJ2-7
V gene: TRBV7-8
CDR3 DNA: TGTGCCAGCAGCCGAGGGGGCGGCTCCTACGAGCAGTACTTC
CDR3 protein: CASSRGGGSYEQYF

clone size: -
D gene: TRBD2
J gene: TRBJ2-3
V gene: TRBV9
CDR3 DNA: TGTGCCAGCAGCGTTAGGCCTAGCGGGAGTGCAGATACGCAGTATTTT
CDR3 protein: CASSVRPSGSADTQYF

clone size: -
D gene: TRBD2
J gene: TRBJ2-3
V gene: TRBV29-1
CDR3 DNA: TGCAGCGTTGAAGATGGCGGGAGGGCCACAGATACGCAGTATTTT
CDR3 protein: CSVEDGGRATDTQYF

clone size: -
D gene: -
J gene: TRBJ2-7
V gene: TRBV4-1
CDR3 DNA: TGCGCCAGCAGCCAAGAATTGGGATTTCCCTCCGAGCAGTACTTC
CDR3 protein: CASSQELGFPSEQYF

clone size: -
D gene: TRBD2
J gene: TRBJ2-1
V gene: TRBV9
CDR3 DNA: TGTGCCAGCAGCGTGACTAGCGGGAGGGGTGAGCAGTTCTTC
CDR3 protein: CASSVTSGRGEQFF

clone size: -
D gene: -
J gene: TRBJ1-4
V gene: TRBV5-6
CDR3 DNA: TGTGCCAGCAGCCCGGGGGGGGCTGAGGGCGAAAAACTGTTTTTT
CDR3 protein: CASSPGGAEGEKLFF

clone size: -
D gene: -
J gene: TRBJ1-5
V gene: TRBV30
CDR3 DNA: TGTGCCTGGAGTTTCCCCGGACAGTTCAATCAGCCCCAGCATTTT
CDR3 protein: CAWSFPGQFNQPQHF

clone size: -
D gene: -
J gene: TRBJ1-6
V gene: TRBV18
CDR3 DNA: TGTGCCAGCTCACCCCCAGGAGCGAGCTATAATTCACCCCTCCACTTT
CDR3 protein: CASSPPGASYNSPLHF

clone size: few
D gene: TRBD2
J gene: TRBJ2-7
V gene: TRBV9
CDR3 DNA: TGTGCCAGCAGCCATAGCGGGAGGGCCTCAGACGAGCAGTACTTC
CDR3 protein: CASSHSGRASDEQYF

clone size: -
D gene: -
J gene: TRBJ1-6
V gene: TRBV7-6
CDR3 DNA: TGTGCCTCGGGCAGGGGTCTGCAGAATTCACCCCTCCACTTT
CDR3 protein: CASGRGLQNSPLHF

clone size: -
D gene: TRBD1
J gene: TRBJ1-1
V gene: TRBV29-1
CDR3 DNA: TGCAGCGTTGAGATCCGGACAGGGCGGAACACTGAAGCTTTCTTT
CDR3 protein: CSVEIRTGRNTEAFF

clone size: -
D gene: TRBD2
J gene: TRBJ2-7
V gene: TRBV11-2
CDR3 DNA: TGTGCCAGCAGCCTAGCTGGACTAGCGGGCTACGAGCAGTACTTC
CDR3 protein: CASSLAGLAGYEQYF

clone size: -
D gene: TRBD2
J gene: TRBJ2-3
V gene: TRBV5-4
CDR3 DNA: TGTGCCAGCAGCTTGAGGCAGCGGGGAACAGATACGCAGTATTTT
CDR3 protein: CASSLRQRGTDTQYF

clone size: -
D gene: -
J gene: TRBJ2-3
V gene: TRBV2
CDR3 DNA: TGTGCCAGCAGTGAAGGCTCAGATACGCAGTATTTT
CDR3 protein: CASSEGSDTQYF

clone size: -
D gene: -
J gene: TRBJ2-3
V gene: TRBV2
CDR3 DNA: TGTGCCAGCAGAAAGGGTGACAACACAGATACGCAGTATTTT
CDR3 protein: CASRKGDNTDTQYF

clone size: -
D gene: TRBD1
J gene: TRBJ1-1
V gene: TRBV5-5
CDR3 DNA: TGTGCCAGCAGCTCAACAGGGGATACTGAAGCTTTCTTT
CDR3 protein: CASSSTGDTEAFF

clone size: -
D gene: -
J gene: TRBJ2-1
V gene: TRBV4-2
CDR3 DNA: TGTGCCAGCAGCCAAGATCGCGGCTTCGGTGAGCAGTTCTTC
CDR3 protein: CASSQDRGFGEQFF

clone size: few
D gene: -
J gene: TRBJ2-1
V gene: TRBV28
CDR3 DNA: TGTGCCAGCCTAAACAATGAGCAGTTCTTC
CDR3 protein: CASLNNEQFF

clone size: -
D gene: TRBD2
J gene: TRBJ2-3
V gene: TRBV7-2
CDR3 DNA: TGTGCCAGCAGTTTTACTAGCGGACTAAACACAGATACGCAGTATTTT
CDR3 protein: CASSFTSGLNTDTQYF

clone size: -
D gene: TRBD2
J gene: TRBJ2-7
V gene: TRBV4-3
CDR3 DNA: TGCGCCAGCAGCCAAGATTCAGAGCGGGGAGGTTGGGGCTACGAGCAGTACTTC
CDR3 protein: CASSQDSERGGWGYEQYF

clone size: few
D gene: -
J gene: TRBJ2-7
V gene: TRBV27
CDR3 DNA: TGTGCCAGCAGTTCCCTTAGGGGGAGCTCCTACGAGCAGTACTTC
CDR3 protein: CASSSLRGSSYEQYF

clone size: -
D gene: -
J gene: TRBJ2-1
V gene: TRBV19
CDR3 DNA: TGTGCCAGTAAGGTTTCCGTCACCCTCGCCTACAATGAGCAGTTCTTC
CDR3 protein: CASKVSVTLAYNEQFF

clone size: -
D gene: -
J gene: TRBJ2-1
V gene: TRBV9
CDR3 DNA: TGTGCCAGCAGCGTAGTACCTCGTCGTAATGAGCAGTTCTTC
CDR3 protein: CASSVVPRRNEQFF

clone size: -
D gene: TRBD2
J gene: TRBJ2-3
V gene: TRBV10-2
CDR3 DNA: TGCGCCAGCAGGGGGACTAGCAGGGGCACAGATACGCAGTATTTT
CDR3 protein: CASRGTSRGTDTQYF

clone size: -
D gene: -
J gene: TRBJ1-1
V gene: TRBV18
CDR3 DNA: TGTGCCAGCTCACCCCGACAGGCTGGGGAGGCTTTCTTT
CDR3 protein: CASSPRQAGEAFF